Described below is a single TCR beta chain sequence and its context. Its antigen is undetermined. The data originate from a study of shared clonotypes between healthy human individuals. Study observations and caveats: Among donors, clonotype sharing was expected to be affected by sequencing depth.

The data were produced by immunoSEQ multiplex PCR, yet TCRdb's version contains in-frame clones alone and is incomplete. The sample has roughly 810,000 clones, about 96% seen once. CD45RO-negative cells were positively selected for CCR7, leaving out terminally differentiated effector memory CD45RA+ cells. Germline V lookup: CDR1 ENHRY, CDR2 SYGVKD. V shed 6 bases, J shed 2 bases, and the junction held 5 bases outside the gene matches. This CDR3 has 17 amino acids. V is TRBV10-3 and J is TRBJ2-6, with 12 nucleotides matching TRBD1. The sequenced material came from naive CD8+ T cells sorted from blood. The TCR comes from a man aged 30-40 years in good health. For the CDR3, the DNA is TGTGCCATCAGCGAGGGACAGGGGGCAACTGGGGCCAACGTCCTGACTTTC. It translates to CAISEGQGATGANVLTF.